This TCR beta chain was observed in a study of blood T cell repertoires in COVID-19. Study at large: Italy, Spain and the United States were the sources of the convalescent and acute COVID-19 samples. In each case, the material was cDNA or gDNA derived from T cells, B-cell-depleted T cells, or PBMCs.

The germline V and J ends were trimmed by 0 bases and 3 bases, with 8 bases remaining between them. CDR3 length: 14 amino acids. Germline lookup yields CDR1 LNHNV and CDR2 YYDKDF (reference sequence). How the authors handled the data: For nucleated cells, counts were estimated from reference gene primer amplification. Some clones are missing from TCRdb's copy, which holds only in-frame ones; the method was immunoSEQ multiplex PCR. V, J and clone size were drawn from that table, and D and trimming were deduced from the DNA. The sample lists hundreds of thousands of clones, around nine tenths occurring once.

The sequenced material came from peripheral blood. This clonotype originated in a man aged 40-55 years with acute or convalescent COVID-19. The J gene is TRBJ1-1, the V gene TRBV15, with D perhaps matching TRBD1 (5 bases). The DNA for the CDR3 is TGTGCCACCAGCAGAGAAGACAGATACACTGAAGCTTTCTTT. Its translation is CATSREDRYTEAFF.